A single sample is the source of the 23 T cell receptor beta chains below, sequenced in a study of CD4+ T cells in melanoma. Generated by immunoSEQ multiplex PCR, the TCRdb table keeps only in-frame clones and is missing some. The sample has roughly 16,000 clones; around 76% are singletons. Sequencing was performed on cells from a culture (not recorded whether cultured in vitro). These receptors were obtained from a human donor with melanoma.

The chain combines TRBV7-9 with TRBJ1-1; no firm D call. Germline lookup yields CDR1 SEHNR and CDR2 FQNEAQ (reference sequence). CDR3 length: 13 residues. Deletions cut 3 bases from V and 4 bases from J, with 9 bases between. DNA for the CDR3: TGTGCCAGCAGCTTGGAAGAGGGCACTGAAGCTTTCTTT. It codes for CASSLEEGTEAFF.

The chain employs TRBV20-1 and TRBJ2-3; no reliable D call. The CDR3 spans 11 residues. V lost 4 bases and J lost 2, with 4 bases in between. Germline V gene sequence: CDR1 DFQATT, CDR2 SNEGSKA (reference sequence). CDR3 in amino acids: CSAKYTDTQYF. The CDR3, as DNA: TGCAGTGCTAAATACACAGATACGCAGTATTTT.

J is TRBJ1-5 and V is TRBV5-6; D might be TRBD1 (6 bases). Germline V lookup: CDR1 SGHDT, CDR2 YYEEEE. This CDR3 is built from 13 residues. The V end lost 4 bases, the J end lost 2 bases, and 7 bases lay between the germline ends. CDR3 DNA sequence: TGTGCCAGCAGCCGGACAGGCAATCAGCCCCAGCATTTT. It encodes CASSRTGNQPQHF.

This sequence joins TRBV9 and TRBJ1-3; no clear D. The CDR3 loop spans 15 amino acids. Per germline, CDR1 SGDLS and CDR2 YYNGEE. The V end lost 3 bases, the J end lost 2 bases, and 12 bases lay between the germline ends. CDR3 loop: CASSASPSTGNTIYF. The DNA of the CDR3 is TGTGCCAGCAGCGCCAGCCCGAGTACTGGAAACACCATATATTTT.

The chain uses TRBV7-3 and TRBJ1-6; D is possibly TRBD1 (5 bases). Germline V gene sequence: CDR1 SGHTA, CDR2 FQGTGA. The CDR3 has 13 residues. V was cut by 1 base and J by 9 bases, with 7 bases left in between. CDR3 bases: TGTGCCAGCAGCTTAAACCAGGGTTCACCCCTCCACTTT. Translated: CASSLNQGSPLHF.

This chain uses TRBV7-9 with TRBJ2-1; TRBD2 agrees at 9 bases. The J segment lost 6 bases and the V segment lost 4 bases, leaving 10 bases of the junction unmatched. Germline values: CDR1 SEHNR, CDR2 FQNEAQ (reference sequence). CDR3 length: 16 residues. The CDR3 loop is CASSWGLAGGSNEQFF. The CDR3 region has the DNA TGTGCCAGCAGCTGGGGACTAGCTGGGGGGTCCAATGAGCAGTTCTTC.

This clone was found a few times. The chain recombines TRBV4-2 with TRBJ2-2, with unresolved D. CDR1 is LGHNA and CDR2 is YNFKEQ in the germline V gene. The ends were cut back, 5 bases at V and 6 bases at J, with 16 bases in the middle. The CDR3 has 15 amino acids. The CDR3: CASSNRENVPGELFF. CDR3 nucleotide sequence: TGTGCCAGCAGCAATAGAGAGAATGTCCCCGGGGAGCTGTTTTTT.

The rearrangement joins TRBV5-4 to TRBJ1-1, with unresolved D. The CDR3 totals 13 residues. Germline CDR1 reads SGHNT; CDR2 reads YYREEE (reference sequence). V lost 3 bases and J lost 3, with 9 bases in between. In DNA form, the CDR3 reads TGTGCCAGCAGCTCGGACGATTACACTGAAGCTTTCTTT. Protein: CASSSDDYTEAFF.

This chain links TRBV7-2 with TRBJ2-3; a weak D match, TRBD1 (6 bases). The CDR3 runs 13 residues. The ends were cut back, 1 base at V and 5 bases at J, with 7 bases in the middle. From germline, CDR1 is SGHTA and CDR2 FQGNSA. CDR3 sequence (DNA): TGTGCCAGCAGCTTAGTCAGGGGAGATACGCAGTATTTT. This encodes CASSLVRGDTQYF.

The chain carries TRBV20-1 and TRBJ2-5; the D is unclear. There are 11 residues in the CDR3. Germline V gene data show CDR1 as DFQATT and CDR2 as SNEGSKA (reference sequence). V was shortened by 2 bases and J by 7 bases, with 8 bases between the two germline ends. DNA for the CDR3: TGCAGTGCTAGAATTAGTCGGACCCAGTACTTC. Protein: CSARISRTQYF.

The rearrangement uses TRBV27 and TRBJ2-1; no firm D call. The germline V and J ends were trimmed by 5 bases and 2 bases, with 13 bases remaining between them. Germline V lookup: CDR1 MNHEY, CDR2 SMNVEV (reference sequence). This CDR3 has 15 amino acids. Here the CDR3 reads CASSAFIETYNEQFF. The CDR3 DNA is TGTGCCAGCAGTGCCTTTATAGAAACCTACAATGAGCAGTTCTTC.

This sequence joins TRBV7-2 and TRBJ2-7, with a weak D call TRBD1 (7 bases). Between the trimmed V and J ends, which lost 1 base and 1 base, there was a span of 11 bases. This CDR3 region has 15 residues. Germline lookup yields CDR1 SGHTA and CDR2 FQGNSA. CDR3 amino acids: CASSLVPGGSYEQYF. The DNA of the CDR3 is TGTGCCAGCAGCTTAGTCCCAGGGGGGTCCTACGAGCAGTACTTC.

The CDR3 bases are TGTGCCAGCAGCCTAAAGGTCTCAGCCTTCAGCACAGATACGCAGTATTTT. Translated, it gives CASSLKVSAFSTDTQYF. The V call is TRBV7-9, the J call TRBJ2-3, with D hard to call. The CDR3 covers 17 residues. Germline CDR1 is SEHNR and CDR2 is FQNEAQ (reference sequence). Trimming pared 5 bases from V and 0 bases from J, leaving 18 bases between.

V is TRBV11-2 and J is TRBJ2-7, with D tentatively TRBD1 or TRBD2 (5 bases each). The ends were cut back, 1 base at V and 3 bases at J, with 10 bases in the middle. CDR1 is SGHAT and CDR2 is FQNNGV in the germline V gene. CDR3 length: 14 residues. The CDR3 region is CASSLGGSLYEQYF. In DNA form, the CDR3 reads TGTGCCAGCAGCTTAGGGGGGAGCCTCTACGAGCAGTACTTC.

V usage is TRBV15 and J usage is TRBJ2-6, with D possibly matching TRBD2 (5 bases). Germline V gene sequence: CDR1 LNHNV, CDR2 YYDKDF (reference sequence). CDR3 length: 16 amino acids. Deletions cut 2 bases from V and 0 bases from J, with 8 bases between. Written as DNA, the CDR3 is TGTGCCACCAGCAGACCGGGGAACTCTGGGGCCAACGTCCTGACTTTC. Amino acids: CATSRPGNSGANVLTF.

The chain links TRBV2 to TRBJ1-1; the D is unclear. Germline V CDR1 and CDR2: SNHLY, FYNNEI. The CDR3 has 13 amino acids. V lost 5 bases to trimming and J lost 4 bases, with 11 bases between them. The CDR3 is CASSPRSTTEAFF. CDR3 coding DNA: TGTGCCAGCAGTCCCCGGTCGACCACTGAAGCTTTCTTT.

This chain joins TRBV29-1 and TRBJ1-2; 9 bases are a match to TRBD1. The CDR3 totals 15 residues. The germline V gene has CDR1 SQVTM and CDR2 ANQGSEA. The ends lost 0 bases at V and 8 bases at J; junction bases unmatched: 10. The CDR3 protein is CSVEDWGTGSGGYTF. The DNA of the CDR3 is TGCAGCGTTGAAGATTGGGGGACAGGGTCTGGAGGCTACACCTTC. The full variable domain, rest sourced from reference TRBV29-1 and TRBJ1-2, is SAVISQKPSRDICQRGTSLTIQCQVDSQVTMMFWYRQQPGQSLTLIATANQGSEATYESGFVIDKFPISRPNLTFSTLTVSNMSPEDSSIYLCSVEDWGTGSGGYTFGSGTRLTVV.

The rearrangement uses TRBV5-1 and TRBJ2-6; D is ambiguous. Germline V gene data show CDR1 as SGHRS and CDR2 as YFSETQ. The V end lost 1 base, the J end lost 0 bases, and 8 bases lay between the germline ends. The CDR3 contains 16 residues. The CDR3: CASSLPPTSGANVLTF. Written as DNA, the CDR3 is TGCGCCAGCAGCTTGCCACCGACCTCTGGGGCCAACGTCCTGACTTTC.

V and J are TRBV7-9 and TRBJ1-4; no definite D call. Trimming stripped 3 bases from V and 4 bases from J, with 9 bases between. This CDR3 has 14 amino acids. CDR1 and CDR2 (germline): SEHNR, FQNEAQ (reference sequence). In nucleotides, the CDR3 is TGTGCCAGCAGCTTGAGCCAGATTAATGAAAAACTGTTTTTT. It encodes CASSLSQINEKLFF.

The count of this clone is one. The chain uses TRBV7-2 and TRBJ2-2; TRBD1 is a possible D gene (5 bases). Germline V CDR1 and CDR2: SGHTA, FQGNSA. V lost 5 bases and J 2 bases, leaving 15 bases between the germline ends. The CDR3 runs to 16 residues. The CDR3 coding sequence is TGTGCCAGCAGCGTAACAGGCCGTAGAAACACCGGGGAGCTGTTTTTT. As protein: CASSVTGRRNTGELFF.

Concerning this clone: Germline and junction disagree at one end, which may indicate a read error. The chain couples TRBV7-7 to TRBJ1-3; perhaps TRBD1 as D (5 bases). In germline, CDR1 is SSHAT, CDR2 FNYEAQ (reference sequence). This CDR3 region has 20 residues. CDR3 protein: CASSLYPRDPVLLTGNTIYF. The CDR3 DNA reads TGTGCTAGCAGCTTATACCCCCGGGACCCGGTGTTACTTACTGGAAACACCATATATTTT.

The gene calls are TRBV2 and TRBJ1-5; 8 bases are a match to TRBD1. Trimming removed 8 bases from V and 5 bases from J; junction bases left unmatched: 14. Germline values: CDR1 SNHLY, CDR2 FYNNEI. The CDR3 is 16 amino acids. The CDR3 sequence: CASSPRGRFGDQPQHF. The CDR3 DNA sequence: TGTGCCAGCTCCCCCAGGGGGCGCTTCGGAGATCAGCCCCAGCATTTT. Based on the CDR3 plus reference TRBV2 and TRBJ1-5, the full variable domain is EPEVTQTPSHQVTQMGQEVILRCVPISNHLYFYWYRQILGQKVEFLVSFYNNEISEKSEIFDDQFSVERPDGSNFTLKIRSTKLEDSAMYFCASSPRGRFGDQPQHFGDGTRLSIL.

The CDR3 region has the DNA TGTGCCAGCAGCCCCCAGGGAGCTGGCGGCGGGGAGCTGTTTTTT. It codes for CASSPQGAGGGELFF. V and J are TRBV7-3 and TRBJ2-2; the D gene could be TRBD1 or TRBD2 (5 bases each). Germline CDR1 and CDR2: SGHTA and FQGTGA. The CDR3 is 15 amino acids. Trimming pared 5 bases from V and 7 bases from J, leaving 17 bases between. Based on the CDR3 plus reference TRBV7-3 and TRBJ2-2, the full variable domain is GAGVSQTPSNKVTEKGKYVELRCDPISGHTALYWYRQSLGQGPEFLIYFQGTGAADDSGLPNDRFFAVRPEGSVSTLKIQRTERGDSAVYLCASSPQGAGGGELFFGEGSRLTVL.